Below, 25 T cell receptor beta chains from the same sample are listed, as sequenced in a study of Tregs in tolerant kidney transplant recipients. Assay: immunoSEQ multiplex PCR; the TCRdb copy retains only in-frame clones and omits some. This sample has tens of thousands of clones, with 93% found just once. Mixed chimerism was transient after nonmyeloablative marrow transplants from related graft donors. This sample comprised CD4+ T cells from blood (PBMCs), obtained 12 months after the transplant. The source is a human patient who received a combined kidney and bone marrow transplant. The graft donor may be the source of some T cells.

This chain links TRBV19 with TRBJ2-7; 7 bases map to TRBD1. This CDR3 region has 14 residues. J lost 7 bases, V lost 5 bases, and 11 bases had no gene match. CDR1 and CDR2 from the germline V gene are LNHDA and SQIVND (reference sequence). The CDR3 nucleotides read TGTGCCAGTAGTTTACAGGGGACCTCGGGGGAGCAGTACTTC. This codes for CASSLQGTSGEQYF.

The rearrangement uses TRBV28 and TRBJ2-5, with 9 bases lining up with TRBD2. Germline CDR1 MDHEN, CDR2 SYDVKM. CDR3 size: 13 residues. Trimming took 8 bases from V and 5 from J; bases not matched to a gene: 6. The CDR3 is CASGLAGSETQYF. CDR3 nucleotide sequence: TGTGCCAGCGGCCTAGCGGGGTCTGAGACCCAGTACTTC.

The chain combines TRBV19 with TRBJ1-1, with D hard to call. The CDR3 spans 11 residues. Trimming left V 8 bases short and J 6 bases short, with 10 bases between. The V gene's germline CDR1 is LNHDA and CDR2 SQIVND (reference sequence). The CDR3 nucleotides read TGTGCCAGTGGCGGAAACGCTGAAGCTTTCTTT. This translates into CASGGNAEAFF.

The J gene is TRBJ2-7, the V gene TRBV18, with 9 bases identical to TRBD1. V lost 4 bases to trimming and J lost 4 bases; unmatched junction nucleotides: 5. Germline values: CDR1 KGHSH, CDR2 LQKENI. The CDR3 is made up of 14 amino acids. In DNA, the CDR3 is TGTGCCAGCTCACGGGACAGGGAGAAATACGAGCAGTACTTC. Translating it yields CASSRDREKYEQYF.

CDR3 amino acids: CASSLWAGGPDTQYF. CDR3 sequence (DNA): TGCGCCAGCAGCTTGTGGGCGGGGGGCCCAGATACGCAGTATTTT. The J gene is TRBJ2-3, the V gene TRBV5-1; 8 bases line up with TRBD2. J lost 4 bases, V lost 1 base, and 5 bases had no gene match. CDR1 and CDR2 (germline): SGHRS, YFSETQ. CDR3 length equals 15 residues.

V gene TRBV29-1 combines with J gene TRBJ2-3; 11 bases line up with TRBD1. Unmatched junction bases numbered 0, after V lost 1 base and J lost 3 bases. The CDR3 runs 14 residues. The germline V gene has CDR1 SQVTM and CDR2 ANQGSEA. The CDR3 protein is CSVEGDRGTDTQYF. In DNA, the CDR3 is TGCAGCGTTGAAGGGGACAGGGGGACAGATACGCAGTATTTT.

In this sample, this clone turned up once. The rearrangement uses TRBV7-6 and TRBJ2-5, with D maybe TRBD2 (5 bases). This CDR3 spans 16 amino acids. In germline, CDR1 is SGHVS, CDR2 FNYEAQ. V was trimmed by 4 bases and J by 7 bases, leaving 22 bases between them. The CDR3 DNA follows: TGTGCCAGCAGCTCAATGCGATCAGACGGGAAGGGGACCCAGTACTTC. It translates to CASSSMRSDGKGTQYF.

This chain uses TRBV6-5 with TRBJ2-5; D remains ambiguous. V shed 2 bases and J shed 2 bases, with 15 bases lying between them. Germline V gives CDR1 MNHEY, CDR2 SVGAGI. The CDR3 covers 16 residues. The CDR3 loop is CASSYSATPRQETQYF. The CDR3 DNA is TGTGCCAGCAGTTACAGCGCAACCCCCCGGCAAGAGACCCAGTACTTC.

The chain combines TRBV5-6 with TRBJ2-2; the D gene is possibly TRBD1 (6 bases). V was cut by 0 bases and J by 1 base, with 16 bases left in between. CDR1 and CDR2 from the germline V gene are SGHDT and YYEEEE. The CDR3 runs to 18 residues. CDR3 region: CASSLVTGPKWNTGELFF. The CDR3 DNA reads as TGTGCCAGCAGCTTGGTAACAGGGCCAAAATGGAACACCGGGGAGCTGTTTTTT.

The chain joins TRBV29-1 to TRBJ1-2; D is perhaps TRBD1 (5 bases). Trimming shortened V by 7 bases and J by 4 bases, and 13 bases separated the two germline ends. CDR3 length equals 12 residues. Germline V gene lookup returns CDR1 SQVTM and CDR2 ANQGSEA. CDR3 protein: CSARIGAYGYTF. The CDR3 DNA reads as TGCAGCGCGAGGATAGGGGCCTATGGCTACACCTTC.

The V and J genes are TRBV28 and TRBJ1-5, with TRBD1 as a possible D gene (6 bases). CDR3 length: 15 amino acids. V dropped 7 bases and J dropped 3 bases, with 16 bases sitting between them. Germline lookup yields CDR1 MDHEN and CDR2 SYDVKM. CDR3 in amino acids: CASTRVTGSNQPQHF. The CDR3 DNA sequence: TGTGCCAGCACCCGGGTCACAGGGTCCAATCAGCCCCAGCATTTT.

A few counts support this clone. This rearrangement joins TRBV10-2 to TRBJ1-4, with 7 bases matching TRBD1. V shed 3 bases and J 1 base; nucleotides not matched to a gene: 2. The germline V gene encodes CDR1 WSHSY and CDR2 SAAADI. This CDR3 region has 15 residues. CDR3 sequence: CASSDSGGTNEKLFF. The CDR3 bases are TGCGCCAGCAGTGATTCAGGGGGAACTAATGAAAAACTGTTTTTT.

CDR3 bases: TGTGCCAGCAGCATCCTCACGGGAGACACTGAAGCTTTCTTT. Translated, it gives CASSILTGDTEAFF. The rearrangement uses TRBV11-3 and TRBJ1-1; D ambiguous. The ends were cut back, 5 bases at V and 3 bases at J, with 13 bases in the middle. The CDR3 extends over 14 amino acids. The germline V gene has CDR1 SGHNT and CDR2 YENEEA.

This clone was counted a few times. The rearrangement joins TRBV14 to TRBJ2-7, with 7 bases fitting TRBD2. CDR3 length equals 14 residues. After removal of 1 base from V and 4 bases from J, the junction contained 4 bases not matched to a gene. The V gene's germline CDR1 is SGHDN and CDR2 FVKESK. CDR3 protein: CASSQVTRGYEQYF. CDR3 DNA: TGTGCCAGCAGCCAAGTGACGCGGGGGTACGAGCAGTACTTC. The full variable domain, completed using reference TRBV14 and TRBJ2-7, is EAGVTQFPSHSVIEKGQTVTLRCDPISGHDNLYWYRRVMGKEIKFLLHFVKESKQDESGMPNNRFLAERTGGTYSTLKVQPAELEDSGVYFCASSQVTRGYEQYFGPGTRLTVT.

This clone was recorded only once. This chain connects TRBV4-3 to TRBJ2-1; TRBD1 matches 9 bases. Germline CDR1 is LGHNA and CDR2 is YSLEER. The trim removed 2 bases at V and 4 bases at J, leaving 6 bases unmatched. The CDR3 covers 16 residues. The CDR3: CASSQTGTGQYNEQFF. CDR3 DNA sequence: TGCGCCAGCAGCCAAACCGGGACAGGGCAGTACAATGAGCAGTTCTTC.

This rearrangement joins TRBV2 to TRBJ2-5; TRBD2 agrees at 13 bases. Germline CDR1 and CDR2: SNHLY and FYNNEI. V lost 5 bases to trimming and J lost 6 bases; unmatched junction nucleotides: 12. CDR3 length: 17 residues. CDR3 in amino acids: CASSNGLAGEVKKTQYF. CDR3 bases: TGTGCCAGCAGTAACGGACTAGCGGGGGAAGTGAAGAAGACCCAGTACTTC.

The V gene is TRBV7-9, the J gene TRBJ1-2, with 8 bases aligning to TRBD1. After removal of 5 bases from V and 4 bases from J, the junction contained 9 bases not matched to a gene. The CDR3 spans 15 residues. CDR1 is SEHNR and CDR2 is FQNEAQ in the germline V gene (reference sequence). The CDR3: CASSGFGQGVYGYTF. CDR3 DNA sequence: TGTGCCAGCAGCGGATTTGGACAGGGTGTCTATGGCTACACCTTC. Full variable domain (rest looked up from reference TRBV7-9 and TRBJ1-2): DTGVSQNPRHKITKRGQNVTFRCDPISEHNRLYWYRQTLGQGPEFLTYFQNEAQLEKSRLLSDRFSAERPKGSFSTLEIQRTEQGDSAMYLCASSGFGQGVYGYTFGSGTRLTVV.

V usage is TRBV28 and J usage is TRBJ1-3, with 7 bases fitting TRBD1. Germline lookup yields CDR1 MDHEN and CDR2 SYDVKM. The V segment lost 7 bases and the J segment 0 bases; nucleotides outside the gene matches: 12. The CDR3 covers 17 residues. The chain's CDR3 is CASTSQGGGHSGNTIYF. CDR3 nucleotide sequence: TGTGCCAGCACCTCGCAGGGGGGCGGTCACTCTGGAAACACCATATATTTT. Based on the CDR3 plus reference TRBV28 and TRBJ1-3, the full variable domain is DVKVTQSSRYLVKRTGEKVFLECVQDMDHENMFWYRQDPGLGLRLIYFSYDVKMKEKGDIPEGYSVSREKKERFSLILESASTNQTSMYLCASTSQGGGHSGNTIYFGEGSWLTVV.

This chain connects TRBV7-8 to TRBJ2-1; 10 nucleotides line up with TRBD1. The CDR3 totals 14 residues. Trimming removed 2 bases from V and 12 bases from J; junction bases left unmatched: 7. Germline CDR1 SGHVS, CDR2 FQNEAQ. The CDR3 coding sequence is TGTGCCAGCAGCTTACGGGACAGGGGCCCCAGGCAGTTCTTC. This gives the protein CASSLRDRGPRQFF.

The chain links TRBV18 to TRBJ2-2; a weak D match, TRBD1 (5 bases). Trimming pared 1 base from V and 3 bases from J, leaving 9 bases between. The CDR3 is 15 amino acids. Germline V lookup: CDR1 KGHSH, CDR2 LQKENI. The CDR3 DNA follows: TGTGCCAGCTCACCACGAGGCAGGGACACCGGGGAGCTGTTTTTT. It translates to CASSPRGRDTGELFF.

The chain uses TRBV7-9 and TRBJ2-3; D might be TRBD2 (5 bases). This CDR3 contains 16 residues. Germline V CDR1 and CDR2: SEHNR, FQNEAQ (reference sequence). V lost 7 bases and J lost 6, with 23 bases in between. The CDR3 DNA is TGTGCCAGCAACTCACTTGAGGGTCCCCGCTTGGATACGCAGTATTTT. This codes for CASNSLEGPRLDTQYF.

This chain joins TRBV5-1 and TRBJ2-3; 7 bases map to TRBD1. Trimming at V came to 2 bases and at J to 4 bases, leaving 13 bases not matched to a gene. Germline V lookup: CDR1 SGHRS, CDR2 YFSETQ. The CDR3 totals 17 residues. CDR3 bases: TGCGCCAGCAGCTTTGGGGCCCAGGGGGAGATCCCAGATACGCAGTATTTT. Its protein product is CASSFGAQGEIPDTQYF.

The chain joins TRBV30 to TRBJ1-2; D not resolved. Deletions cut 3 bases from V and 2 bases from J, with 16 bases between. The CDR3 consists of 15 residues. The germline gives CDR1 GTSNPN, CDR2 SVGIG (reference sequence). CDR3 in amino acids: CAWSGSRPLNYGYTF. The CDR3 nucleotides are TGTGCCTGGAGCGGGAGTCGTCCTTTAAACTATGGCTACACCTTC.

J is TRBJ2-3 and V is TRBV5-1; 10 bases agree with TRBD1. The CDR3 runs to 15 residues. J gave up 5 bases and V 7 bases, and 10 bases lay outside the gene matches. CDR1 SGHRS and CDR2 YFSETQ come from the germline V gene. CDR3 loop: CASGAGTGAQDTQYF. DNA of the CDR3: TGCGCCAGCGGAGCCGGGACAGGGGCTCAAGATACGCAGTATTTT.

The chain has TRBV5-4 and TRBJ2-7, with 7 bases aligning to TRBD1. Germline CDR1 is SGHNT and CDR2 is YYREEE (reference sequence). This CDR3 is 13 amino acids long. Trimming cost V 5 bases and J 3 bases; bases outside gene matches: 5. DNA of the CDR3: TGTGCCAGCAGAGAGGGGGCGCGCTACGAGCAGTACTTC. Residues: CASREGARYEQYF. Full variable domain (rest looked up from reference TRBV5-4 and TRBJ2-7): ETGVTQSPTHLIKTRGQQVTLRCSSQSGHNTVSWYQQALGQGPQFIFQYYREEENGRGNFPPRFSGLQFPNYSSELNVNALELDDSALYLCASREGARYEQYFGPGTRLTVT.